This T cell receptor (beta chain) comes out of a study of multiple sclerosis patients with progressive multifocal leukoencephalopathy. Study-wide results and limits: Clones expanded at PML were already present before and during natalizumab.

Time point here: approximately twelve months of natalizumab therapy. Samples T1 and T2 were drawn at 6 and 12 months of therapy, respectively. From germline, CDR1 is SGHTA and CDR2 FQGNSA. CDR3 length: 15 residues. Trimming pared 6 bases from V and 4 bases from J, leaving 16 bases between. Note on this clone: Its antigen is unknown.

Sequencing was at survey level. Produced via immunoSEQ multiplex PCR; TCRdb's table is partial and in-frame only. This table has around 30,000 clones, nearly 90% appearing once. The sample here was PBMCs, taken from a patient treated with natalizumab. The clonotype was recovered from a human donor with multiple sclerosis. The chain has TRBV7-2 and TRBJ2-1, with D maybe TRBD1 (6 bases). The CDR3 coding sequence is TGTGCCAGCAGAACAGGGATTTTGGGTTACAATGAGCAGTTCTTC. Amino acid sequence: CASRTGILGYNEQFF.